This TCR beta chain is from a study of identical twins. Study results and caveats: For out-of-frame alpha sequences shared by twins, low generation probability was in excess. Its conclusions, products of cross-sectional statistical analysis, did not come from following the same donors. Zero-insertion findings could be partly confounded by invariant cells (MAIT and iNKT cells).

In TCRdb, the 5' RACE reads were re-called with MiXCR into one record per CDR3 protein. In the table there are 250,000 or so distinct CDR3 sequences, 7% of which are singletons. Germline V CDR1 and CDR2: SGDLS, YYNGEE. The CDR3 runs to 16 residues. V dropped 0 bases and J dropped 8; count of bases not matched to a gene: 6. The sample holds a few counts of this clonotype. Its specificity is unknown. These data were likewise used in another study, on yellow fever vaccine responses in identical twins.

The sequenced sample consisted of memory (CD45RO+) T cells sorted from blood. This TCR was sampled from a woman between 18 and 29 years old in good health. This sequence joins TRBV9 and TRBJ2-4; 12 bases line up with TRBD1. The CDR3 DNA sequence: TGTGCCAGCAGCGTAGGTGTGGGACAGGGGGCTGACATTCAGTACTTC. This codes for CASSVGVGQGADIQYF.